This entry features one T cell receptor (beta chain) sequence. Its antigen is unknown. The sample is drawn from a study of cytomegalovirus exposure and HLA in healthy donors. Study-level background: A previous analysis identified more than 100 million unique TCR beta sequences derived from around 200 million T cells. Study findings and constraints: Later analysis identified a missense DCLRE1C variant that was linked to TCR beta V- and J-gene trimming. Researchers counted approximately 160 TCR beta chains as cytomegalovirus-associated.

Both 60 Vbeta primers and 13 Jbeta primers went into the PCR. TCRdb's table, derived via immunoSEQ multiplex PCR, lists solely in-frame clones and lacks some. The sample lists about 120,000 clones, 65% to 90% occurring once. This TCR derives from a woman in her thirties or forties in good health and CMV-seronegative. The material sequenced was PBMCs.

CDR3 sequence reads: CASSARTAEQSSYNEQFF. DNA for the CDR3: TGTGCCAGCAGTGCTCGGACAGCGGAACAGAGCTCCTACAATGAGCAGTTCTTC. The V and J genes are TRBV6-4 and TRBJ2-1; tentatively, D is TRBD1 (6 bases). V was trimmed by 4 bases and J by 0 bases, leaving 19 bases between them. The CDR3 is 18 amino acids. CDR1 is MRHNA and CDR2 is SNTAGT in the germline V gene.